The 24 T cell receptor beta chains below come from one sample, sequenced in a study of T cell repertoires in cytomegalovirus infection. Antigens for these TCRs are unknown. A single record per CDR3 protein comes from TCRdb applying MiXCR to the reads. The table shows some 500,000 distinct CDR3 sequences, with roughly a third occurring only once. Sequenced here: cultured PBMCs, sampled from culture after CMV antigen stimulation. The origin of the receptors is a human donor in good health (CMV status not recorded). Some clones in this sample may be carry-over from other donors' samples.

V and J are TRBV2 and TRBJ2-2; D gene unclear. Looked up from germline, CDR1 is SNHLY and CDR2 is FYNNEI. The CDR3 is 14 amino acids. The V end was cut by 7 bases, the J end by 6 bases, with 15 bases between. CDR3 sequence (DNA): TGTGCCAGCACCAGAGAACAAGTCTCCGGGGAGCTGTTTTTT. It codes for CASTREQVSGELFF.

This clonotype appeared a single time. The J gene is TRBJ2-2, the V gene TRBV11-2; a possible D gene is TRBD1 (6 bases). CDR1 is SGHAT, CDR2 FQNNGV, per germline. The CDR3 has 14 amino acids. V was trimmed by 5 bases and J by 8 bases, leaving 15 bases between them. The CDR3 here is CASSPPRGYGELFF. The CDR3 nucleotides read TGTGCCAGCAGCCCGCCCAGGGGTTATGGGGAGCTGTTTTTT.

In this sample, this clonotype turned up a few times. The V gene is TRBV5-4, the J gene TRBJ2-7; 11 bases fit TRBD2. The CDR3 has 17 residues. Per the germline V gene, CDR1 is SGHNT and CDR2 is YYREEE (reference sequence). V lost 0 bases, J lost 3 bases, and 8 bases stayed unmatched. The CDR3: CASSLETSGSIDYEQYF. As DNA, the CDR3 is TGTGCCAGCAGCTTGGAAACTAGCGGGAGCATCGACTACGAGCAGTACTTC.

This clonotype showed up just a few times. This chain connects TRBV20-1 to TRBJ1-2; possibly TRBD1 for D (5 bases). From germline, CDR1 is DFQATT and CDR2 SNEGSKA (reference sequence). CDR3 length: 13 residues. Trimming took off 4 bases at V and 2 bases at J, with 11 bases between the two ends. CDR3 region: CSAKGLQNYGYTF. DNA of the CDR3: TGCAGTGCTAAGGGACTCCAAAACTATGGCTACACCTTC.

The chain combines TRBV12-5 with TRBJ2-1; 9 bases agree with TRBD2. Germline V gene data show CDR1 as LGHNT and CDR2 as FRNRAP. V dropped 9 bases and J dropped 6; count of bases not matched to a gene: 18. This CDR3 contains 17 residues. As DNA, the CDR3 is TGTGCTAGCTCCCCTCCTTCACCTGTAGCGGGGGCCAATGAGCAGTTCTTC. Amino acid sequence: CASSPPSPVAGANEQFF.

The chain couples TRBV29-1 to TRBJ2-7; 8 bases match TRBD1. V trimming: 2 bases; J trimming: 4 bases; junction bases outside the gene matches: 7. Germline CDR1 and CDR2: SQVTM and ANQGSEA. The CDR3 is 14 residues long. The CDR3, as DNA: TGCAGCGTTGAAAGACGACAGGGGCCTTACGAGCAGTACGTC. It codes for CSVERRQGPYEQYV.

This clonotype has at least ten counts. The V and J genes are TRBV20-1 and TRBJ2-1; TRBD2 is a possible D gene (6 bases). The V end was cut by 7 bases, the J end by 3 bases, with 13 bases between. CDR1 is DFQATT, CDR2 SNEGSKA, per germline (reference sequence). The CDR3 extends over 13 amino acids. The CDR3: CSGEASNYNEQFF. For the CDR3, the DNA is TGCAGTGGGGAGGCTAGTAACTACAATGAGCAGTTCTTC.

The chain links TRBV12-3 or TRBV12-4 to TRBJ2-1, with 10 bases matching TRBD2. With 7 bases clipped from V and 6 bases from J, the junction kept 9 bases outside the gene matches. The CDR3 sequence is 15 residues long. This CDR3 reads CASTPGTSASNEQFF. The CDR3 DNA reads TGTGCCAGCACTCCCGGGACTAGCGCTTCCAATGAGCAGTTCTTC.

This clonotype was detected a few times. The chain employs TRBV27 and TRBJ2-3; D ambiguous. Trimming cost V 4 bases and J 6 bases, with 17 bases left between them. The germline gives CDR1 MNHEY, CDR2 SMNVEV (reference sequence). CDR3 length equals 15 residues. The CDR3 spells CASSSPAGPRDTQYF. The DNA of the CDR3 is TGTGCCAGCAGTTCCCCGGCCGGCCCACGGGATACGCAGTATTTT.

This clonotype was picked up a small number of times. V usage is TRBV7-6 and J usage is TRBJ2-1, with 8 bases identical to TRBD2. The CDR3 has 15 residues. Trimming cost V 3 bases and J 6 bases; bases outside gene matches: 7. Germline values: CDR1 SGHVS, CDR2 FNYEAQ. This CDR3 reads CASSFRNSGINEQFF. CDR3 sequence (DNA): TGTGCCAGCAGCTTTAGAAATAGCGGGATCAATGAGCAGTTCTTC.

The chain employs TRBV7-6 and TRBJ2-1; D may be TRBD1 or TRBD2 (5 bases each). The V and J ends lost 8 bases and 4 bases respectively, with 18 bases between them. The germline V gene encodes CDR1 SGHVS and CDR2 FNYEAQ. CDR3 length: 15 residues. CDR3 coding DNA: TGTGCCAGCTCGACCAAGGGTGGGGGTTACAATGAGCAGTTCTTC. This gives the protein CASSTKGGGYNEQFF. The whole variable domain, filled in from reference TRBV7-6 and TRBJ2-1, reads GAGVSQSPRYKVTKRGQDVALRCDPISGHVSLYWYRQALGQGPEFLTYFNYEAQQDKSGLPNDRFSAERPEGSISTLTIQRTEQRDSAMYRCASSTKGGGYNEQFFGPGTRLTVL.

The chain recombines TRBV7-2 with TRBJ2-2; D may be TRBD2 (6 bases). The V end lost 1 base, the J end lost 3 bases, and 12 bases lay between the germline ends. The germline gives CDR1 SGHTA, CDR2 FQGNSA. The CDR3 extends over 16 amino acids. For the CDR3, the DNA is TGTGCCAGCAGCTTAGAGACTAGTTGGTACACCGGGGAGCTGTTTTTT. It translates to CASSLETSWYTGELFF.

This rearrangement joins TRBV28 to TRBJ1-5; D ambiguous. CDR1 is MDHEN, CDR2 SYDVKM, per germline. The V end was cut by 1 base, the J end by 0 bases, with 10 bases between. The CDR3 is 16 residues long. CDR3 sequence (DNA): TGTGCCAGCAGTTTATATGGCGGTAATAGCAATCAGCCCCAGCATTTT. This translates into CASSLYGGNSNQPQHF.

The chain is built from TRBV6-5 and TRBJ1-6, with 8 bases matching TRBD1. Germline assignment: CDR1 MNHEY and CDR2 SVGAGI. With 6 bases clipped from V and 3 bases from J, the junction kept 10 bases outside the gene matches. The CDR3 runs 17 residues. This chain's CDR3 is CASRSRTGNGYNSPLHF. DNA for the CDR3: TGTGCCAGCAGATCCCGGACAGGGAACGGCTATAATTCACCCCTCCACTTT.

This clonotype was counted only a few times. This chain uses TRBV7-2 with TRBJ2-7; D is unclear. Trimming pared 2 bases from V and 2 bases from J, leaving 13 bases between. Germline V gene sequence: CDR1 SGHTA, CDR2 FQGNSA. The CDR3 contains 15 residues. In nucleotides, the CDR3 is TGTGCCAGCAGCTTAAGATTCCCAGGCGCCTACGAGCAGTACTTC. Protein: CASSLRFPGAYEQYF.

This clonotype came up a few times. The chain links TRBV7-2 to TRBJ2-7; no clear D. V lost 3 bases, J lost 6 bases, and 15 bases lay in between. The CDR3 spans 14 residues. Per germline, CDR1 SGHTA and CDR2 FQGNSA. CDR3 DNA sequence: TGTGCCAGCAGCTTGGGCCAGGTTCTAGGCGAGCAGTACTTC. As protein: CASSLGQVLGEQYF.

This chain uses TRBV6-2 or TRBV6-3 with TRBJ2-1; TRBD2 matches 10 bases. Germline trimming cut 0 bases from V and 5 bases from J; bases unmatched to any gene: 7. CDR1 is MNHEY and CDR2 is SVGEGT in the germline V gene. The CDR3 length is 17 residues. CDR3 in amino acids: CASSYSSSGSPDNEQFF. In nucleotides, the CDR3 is TGTGCCAGCAGTTACTCCTCTAGCGGGAGCCCAGACAATGAGCAGTTCTTC.

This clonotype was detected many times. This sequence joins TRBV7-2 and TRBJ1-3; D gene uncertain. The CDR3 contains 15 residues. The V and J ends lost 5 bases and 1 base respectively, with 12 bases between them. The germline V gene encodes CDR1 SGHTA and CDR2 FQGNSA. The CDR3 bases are TGTGCCAGCAGCCCTACACGGAGTTCTGGAAACACCATATATTTT. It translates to CASSPTRSSGNTIYF.

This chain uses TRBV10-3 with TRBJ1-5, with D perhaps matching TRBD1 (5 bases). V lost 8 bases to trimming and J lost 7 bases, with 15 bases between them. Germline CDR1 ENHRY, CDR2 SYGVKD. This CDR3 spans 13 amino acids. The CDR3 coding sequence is TGTGCCATCGGCCGGGACCCGGCCCAGCCCCAGCATTTT. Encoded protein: CAIGRDPAQPQHF.

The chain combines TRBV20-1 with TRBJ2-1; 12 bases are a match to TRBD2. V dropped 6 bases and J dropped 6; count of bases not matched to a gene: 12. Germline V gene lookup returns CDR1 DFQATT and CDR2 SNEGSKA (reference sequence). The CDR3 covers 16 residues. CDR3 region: CSAPLAGGSYGNEQFF. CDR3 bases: TGCAGTGCCCCACTAGCGGGAGGTTCCTACGGCAATGAGCAGTTCTTC.

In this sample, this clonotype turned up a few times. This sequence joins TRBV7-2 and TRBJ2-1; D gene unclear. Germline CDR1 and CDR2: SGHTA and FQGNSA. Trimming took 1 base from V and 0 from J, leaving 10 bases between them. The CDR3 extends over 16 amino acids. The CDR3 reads CASSLGSASSYNEQFF. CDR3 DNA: TGTGCCAGCAGCTTAGGCTCGGCAAGCTCCTACAATGAGCAGTTCTTC.

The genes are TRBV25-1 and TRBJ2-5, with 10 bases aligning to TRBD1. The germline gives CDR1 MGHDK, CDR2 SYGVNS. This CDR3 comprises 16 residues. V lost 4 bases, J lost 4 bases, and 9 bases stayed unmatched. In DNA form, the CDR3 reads TGTGCCAGCAGTGCCGGGACAGGGGTGCGGGGAGAGACCCAGTACTTC. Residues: CASSAGTGVRGETQYF.

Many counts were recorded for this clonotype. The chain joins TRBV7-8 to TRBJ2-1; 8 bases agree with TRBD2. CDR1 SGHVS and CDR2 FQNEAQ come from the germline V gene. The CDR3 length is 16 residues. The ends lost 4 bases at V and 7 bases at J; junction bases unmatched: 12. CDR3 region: CASSSRDYGGGNEQFF. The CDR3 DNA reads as TGTGCCAGCAGCTCCCGGGACTATGGCGGGGGGAATGAGCAGTTCTTC.

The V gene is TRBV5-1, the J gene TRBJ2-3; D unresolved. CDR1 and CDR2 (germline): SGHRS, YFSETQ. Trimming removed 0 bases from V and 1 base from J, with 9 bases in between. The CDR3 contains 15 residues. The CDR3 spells CASSLEAGRTDTQYF. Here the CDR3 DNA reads TGCGCCAGCAGCTTGGAGGCCGGGCGCACAGATACGCAGTATTTT.